This record covers a single TCR beta chain. Its antigen target is currently unknown. The input lacks base qualities; no much larger clone sits a single base away. The data derive from a study of cytomegalovirus exposure and HLA in healthy donors (TCRdb year 2017). At the level of the whole study: An earlier analysis of some 500 of the donors reported 250 to 350 Gb of sequence data and 100 million to 130 million unique TCR beta sequences from 150 million to 200 million T cells. Roughly 300 gigabases of sequencing data and approximately 91 million unique TCR sequences made up an early release that covered approximately 620 HLA-typed donors. Among the roughly 400 genotyped donors, approximately 82% belonged to the genetic ancestry cluster associated with self-reported Caucasian donors. The study was designed to test whether signatures of past pathogen exposure could be identified by cataloging public T cell receptors. Using immunosequencing, the study profiled T cell repertoires from some 670 subjects and related those repertoires to cytomegalovirus serostatus. A separate validation cohort of 100 to 150 different subjects was used in addition to the approximately 670-subject first cohort. High-throughput TCR immunosequencing, statistical association of individual TCRs with disease status, and machine learning were combined to predict cytomegalovirus infection status. A later analysis re-analyzed previously published TCR beta repertoires from roughly 630 donors and added high-resolution HLA genotyping to study TCR occurrence patterns. Rather than using new phenotypic data, the later analysis identified candidate immune exposures from TCR beta sequences and from how often those sequences occurred across donors. An earlier analysis of nearly 600 of the donors applied high-throughput TCR beta sequencing to assess whether each TCR beta V gene segment acted as functional or pseudogenic. Alongside the repertoire data, information on donor age, sex, ethnicity and CMV serostatus was compiled. A later genetic analysis used genome-wide SNP genotypes for about 60% of the roughly 700 donors, treating that subset as a discovery cohort. All discovery cohort repertoires had been generated using a single sequencing platform. Both class I and class II loci were covered by HLA typing, at four-digit resolution. The number of typed donors differed by locus: about 620-630 for A, B, C, DRB1 and DQB1; 500 to 550 for DQA1; over 600 for DPA1; and 400 to 480 for DPB1. Because of strong linkage in the cohort, roughly five DR-DQ haplotypes were treated as single units for association and clustering. Among 300 to 450 genotyped donors of the cohort, an average of about 240,000 unique TCR beta nucleotide sequences were sequenced per donor, roughly 20% of them non-productive.

Taken from the germline V gene, the CDR1 and CDR2 loops are MNHEY and SVGAGI. V and J are truncated by 4 bases and 3 bases respectively, leaving an intervening sequence of 18 bases. From its cysteine to its phenylalanine, the CDR3 spans 16 amino acids. This entry keeps only the CDR3 DNA: 48 bases, framed from base 1. General findings and caveats noted by the study authors: In vitro tests confirmed that three of the cytomegalovirus-associated TCR beta chains recognize cytomegalovirus antigens. The study gave a list of about 150 TCR beta chains associated with cytomegalovirus. A later analysis reported that several top co-occurrence clusters appeared linked to parvovirus B19, influenza, CMV and Epstein-Barr virus. A cluster of highly shared sequence variants was judged likely to be a technical artifact of the sequencing pipeline. At a false discovery rate of 0.05, a later analysis linked 16,000 or so TCR beta sequences to specific HLA alleles. A later analysis found that most CMV-associated TCR beta chains appeared HLA-restricted, with HLA associations seemingly driven largely by CMV exposure. In an earlier analysis of roughly 560 of the donors, most TCR beta V segments were observed in productive rearrangements about 87% or about 30% of the time, broadly matching IMGT annotations. Some IMGT-functional V segments, including TRBV6-2 and TRBV6-3, could not be distinguished by the 87-base-pair reads and were therefore excluded. In a later analysis, HLA-associated TCR beta chains showed more clonal expansion and lower generation probabilities than non-associated chains that were equally common. Strong co-occurrence of HLA alleles, especially DR and DQ, made assigning TCR associations to individual alleles difficult. Correlated functional status among segregating V segments might reflect linkage disequilibrium, but an unknown experimental factor could not be ruled out. Immune exposure information for the cohort was limited to CMV serostatus. The presence/absence analyses assumed that sequencing depth was roughly uniform across donors, and that assumption may not be true. A later analysis found that TCR association rates varied across HLA loci, with DRB1 alleles showing the most associated TCRs and HLA-C alleles the fewest. A later genetic analysis associated a missense DCLRE1C variant with V-gene and J-gene trimming of TCR beta chains, and an independent cohort replicated the association. In both the original and validation cohorts, the classifier was reported to diagnose cytomegalovirus status with high specificity and sensitivity. Because some donors lacked HLA typing at each locus, the association tests relied only on the typed subset. The authors suggested that the approach could potentially be generalized to other disease states and immunological phenotypes. Roughly 15 rarely observed V segments, including chromosome 9 orphons, were excluded from the earlier analysis of almost 600 of the donors because counts were too low. In a later genetic analysis, fewer N-insertions in productive TCRs were reported among donors in an Asian-associated ancestry cluster than the 666-donor mean. A further reported finding was that TCR beta sequences accurately predicted the HLA-A and HLA-B alleles for most subjects in the first cohort. Only TCR beta chains were sequenced in this cohort, and the absence of alpha or paired-chain data limited detectable features. Most TCR sequences were observed very rarely across donors, whereas some public TCRs were present in many individuals.

Receptors were amplified or captured by the immunoSEQ multiplex PCR assay. A mixture of 60 forward primers for TCR Vbeta segments and 13 reverse primers for TCR Jbeta segments was used in the multiplex PCR. The CDR3 region of rearranged TCR beta genes was amplified from genomic DNA by a multiplex PCR assay. On the Illumina HiSeq System, the amplified TCR beta libraries were sequenced as 87-base-pair reads. As for how the authors treated the data: Across the 500 to 700 repertoires, a later analysis counted some 80 million unique TCR beta chains, approximately 12 million of which were shared by at least two donors. Raw reads were error-corrected and collapsed into unique sequences by a nearest-neighbor algorithm in which closely related sequences were merged to remove PCR and sequencing errors. Alignment of CDR3 sequences to IMGT reference sequences was used to assign V, D and J gene segments. For a sequence to be retained, a match of at least six nucleotides was required to both a V gene segment and a J gene segment. A rearrangement counted as productive if the CDR3 had no stop codons and remained in frame with V and J, and every other rearrangement counted as non-productive. CDR3 was defined by IMGT convention, running from the second conserved V-encoded cysteine to the conserved J-encoded phenylalanine. The earlier analysis of roughly 590 of the donors excluded any sequence lacking an unambiguous match to a single V gene segment. An earlier analysis of around 600 of the donors classified V segments as functional when productive rearrangements were above 56.7% and as segregating when the standard deviation between donors was above 5%. A statistical classification framework was built for diagnosing cytomegalovirus status from the catalog of TCR beta chain sequences. In a later analysis, V and J genes were assigned by comparing TCR nucleotide sequences against IMGT/GENE-DB human TR gene sequences. The TCRdist pipeline was used in a later analysis to assign CDR3 sequences and most-parsimonious VDJ recombination scenarios. In a later analysis, every TCR beta chain was defined by the combination of its CDR3 amino acid sequence and its V-gene family, and reads without a unique V-gene family were dropped. In a later analysis, 450 to 600 highly shared, low-generation-probability nucleotide sequences were removed to address suspected cross-contamination and a sequencing artifact. In a later analysis, a clonal expansion index was calculated for each public chain from normalized within-repertoire ranks of inferred template counts. Generation probabilities in a later analysis came from a VDJ recombination model fitted to out-of-frame rearrangements, and those results were checked against IGoR. Hypergeometric tests were used in a later analysis to score TCR-TCR, TCR-HLA and TCR-CMV co-occurrence, with a repertoire-size bias correction applied to the TCR pairs. False discovery rates were estimated in a later analysis by permuting HLA or CMV assignments 20 times. In a later analysis, co-occurring TCRs were grouped with DBSCAN, and TCRdist sequence similarity was added when clustering was performed within HLA-allele-positive subsets. Co-occurrence clustering excluded repertoires with fewer than 30,000 or more than 120,000 public chains, plus five with anomalous nucleotide sharing. Entries here come from immuneACCESS through TCRdb and include only in-frame sequences with V and J called. Some clones fail to appear in such tables; in the studies checked, an unresolved V gene covers under half of the shortfall, and the cause of the remainder is unknown. V and J calls plus clone size are reproduced from that table; the DNA served to infer D and trimming. For this sample the table gives about 130,000 clones, of which approximately 82% were detected only once. The ten largest clones capture 20% of the sample.

The cohort comprised hundreds of healthy bone marrow donors. At the time of sampling, all cohort members were nominally healthy, though unrecorded immune exposures were likely present. The donor was CMV seropositive and was included in the group of 300 or so seropositive cohort members. Each donor provided a peripheral blood sample, and peripheral blood mononuclear cells were used for TCR beta sequencing. The Qiagen DNeasy Blood Extraction Kit was used to extract genomic DNA from the blood cell samples. Source material: PBMCs. This clonotype was obtained from a man between 18 and 29 years old in good health and CMV-seropositive. The chain is made from TRBV6-5 and TRBJ1-2; the D gene cannot be named for sure. The DNA is as follows: TGTGCCAGCAGTTCCACTTCCGGTGGCGGATACTATGGCTACACCTTC. Its translation reads: CASSSTSGGGYYGYTF.